This T cell receptor (beta chain) was sequenced in a study of tumor-infiltrating lymphocytes in primary liver carcinoma (dated by TCRdb to about 2017). About the study as a whole: The five patients, three men and two women aged 30 to 69 years, had hepatocellular carcinoma (four) or combined HCC and intrahepatic cholangiocarcinoma (one). The five patients had tumors of stage T1-T3 N0M0, with maximum diameters ranging from about 4 to 11 cm. Samples yielded roughly 3.5 to 8 million productive TCRbeta reads; read depth did not differ significantly between tissue types. The study combined TCRbeta repertoire sequencing, expression microarrays and whole-exome sequencing across five regions of each liver tumor, with adjacent normal tissue and blood. A total of some 35 specimens from 5 patients underwent TCRbeta repertoire sequencing, comprising some 25 tumor regions, 5 adjacent noncancerous liver tissues and 5 peripheral blood samples. To link TCRbeta repertoire diversity to the local molecular phenotype, the 25 to 30 tumor region samples were profiled with Agilent mRNA microarrays. Reproducibility between technical replicate repertoires was high, with correlation coefficients above 0.95 and mean shared-clone rates around 0.88.

Findings and caveats that apply to the study as a whole: Because the samples were bulk and unsorted, CD4+ and CD8+ T cell repertoires could not be compared. Only the TCR beta chain was sequenced, so true repertoire diversity is likely underestimated because unpaired alpha chains were not captured. Only roughly 7-24% of top clones appeared in all five regions of a tumor, which suggests that tumor-infiltrating T cells are spatially heterogeneous. Consistent with antigen-driven expansion, pairs of tumor regions showed higher repertoire overlap (mean roughly 35%) than either tumor-adjacent pairs (around 17%) or tumor-blood pairs (approximately 14%). A significantly larger repertoire fraction was made up by the top 250 clones in tumors than in blood (p = 0.039). The study included only four or five patients, and the authors note findings should be validated in a larger study.

Total RNA and DNA were co-extracted without cell sorting from roughly 20-30 mg of bulk tissue using the AllPrep DNA/RNA mini kit. Between November 2015 and March 2016, 4 or 5 patients in China with histopathologically diagnosed primary liver carcinoma had their tumors surgically resected. Chronic HBV infection was present in the patients, and the patients were treatment-naive at sampling. Each tumor was sampled at five spatially separated regions: the tumor centre plus the superior, inferior, left-lateral and right-lateral poles. Histology showed that every tumor sample contained more than 80% viable tumor cells. Each fresh piece of tumor and adjacent tissue was cut in two, with one half stored in RNAlater at -80 degrees C and the other half sent for histology. Concerning this clonotype: This clone's antigen is unknown. Base qualities are not provided; no much larger clone lies one nucleotide away.

TCRbeta-specific cDNA was reverse-transcribed from about 0.45 ug total RNA using a constant-region primer and ProtoScript II reverse transcriptase. TCRbeta libraries were built with three nested multiplex PCR rounds, a slightly modified ARM-PCR procedure. The first two PCR rounds used multiplex TRBV1-TRBV30 forward primers with a Cbeta reverse primer, each for approximately 10 cycles. Sample barcodes and Illumina adapters were added in a final 25-cycle PCR with Deep VentR polymerase. Before sequencing, amplicons between 200 and 500 bp were purified from gel using a QIAquick gel extraction kit. The TCRbeta amplicons were sequenced with 250-bp paired-end reads on an Illumina HiSeq 2500. On the study's bioinformatics: To recover full CDR3 sequences, reads were quality-trimmed using Trimmomatic v0.33 and paired reads were then merged using FLASH v1.2.11. V, D and J germline segments were assigned to the rearranged TCRbeta sequences by MiGEC v1.2.1b. Clonotype statistics and Shannon-Wiener diversity indices were calculated with VDJtools v1.0.0. Except for diversity analysis, only the 250 most abundant clonotypes of each sample were used in subsequent analyses to reduce sampling bias. TCRdb's own reprocessing of the public reads used fastp at Q25 and MiXCR and kept productive beta chains. Every CDR3 protein is listed once, alongside the most common genes and DNA of its rows. These V and J calls originate from TCRdb's pipeline instead of the authors' own analysis. The sample has 40,000 to 45,000 distinct CDR3 sequences on record, approximately 70% of them singletons. The ten most abundant clones make up approximately 19% of the sample.

V was cut back by 4 bases and J by 5 bases, leaving a gap of 12 bases between them. For CDR1 and CDR2, the germline V gene lists SGHDN and FVKESK. The CDR3 starts with the cysteine, ends with the phenylalanine, and has 13 residues. Of all the DNA, just the CDR3 is kept, 39 bases in frame from base 1. The receptor comes from a man in his forties with primary liver carcinoma and hepatitis B virus infection. The sample consisted of liver tumor tissue from sampling region 2. According to the study, the label for this sample's cell subset or site signals: tumor region T2, inferior pole. The V gene is TRBV14 and the J gene is TRBJ2-7; D gene: possibly TRBD1, on 5 matching bases. The sequenced DNA: TGTGCCAGCAGCCTGGTCGACAGTGACGAGCAGTACTTC. It is translated as CASSLVDSDEQYF.